The 20 T cell receptor beta chains below all came from one sample that was sequenced in a study of blood T cells in healthy people across ages. A J-beta primer mix and a sample-barcoded 5' primer were used in a second PCR of about 6 to 12 cycles. Using its own MiXCR run on the 5' RACE reads, TCRdb lists one record per CDR3 protein. The sample consists of 1.5 million to 2 million distinct CDR3 sequences, about 50% of them appearing once. The sample was blood. The receptor source for this set is a woman aged 40 to 55 in good health.

V usage is TRBV11-1 and J usage is TRBJ2-1; D is unclear. Germline CDR1 reads SGHAT; CDR2 reads FQDESV (reference sequence). V was pared by 3 bases and J by 3 bases, with 9 bases between. CDR3 length: 14 residues. CDR3 nucleotide sequence: TGTGCCAGCAGCTTTTTATCGGACTACAATGAGCAGTTCTTC. Amino acid sequence: CASSFLSDYNEQFF.

The V call is TRBV5-5, the J call TRBJ1-2; D is ambiguous. The V gene's germline CDR1 is SGHKS and CDR2 YYEKEE (reference sequence). CDR3 length equals 12 residues. Trimming shortened V by 0 bases and J by 9 bases, and 9 bases separated the two germline ends. The CDR3 sequence: CASSLDLYRYTF. As DNA, the CDR3 is TGTGCCAGCAGCTTGGACCTATACCGCTACACCTTC.

The V and J genes are TRBV7-2 and TRBJ2-1, with 7 bases matching TRBD2. The germline V gene encodes CDR1 SGHTA and CDR2 FQGNSA. V lost 6 bases to trimming and J lost 10 bases; unmatched junction nucleotides: 6. This CDR3 region has 12 residues. DNA for the CDR3: TGTGCCAGCAGTCCTCCGACTAGCGAGCAGTTCTTC. Its protein product is CASSPPTSEQFF.

The chain is built from TRBV3-1 and TRBJ2-7; D is tentatively TRBD1 or TRBD2 (5 bases each). The CDR3 runs 16 residues. The germline V and J ends were trimmed by 1 base and 2 bases, with 15 bases remaining between them. Per the germline V gene, CDR1 is LGHDT and CDR2 is YNNKEL (reference sequence). In DNA form, the CDR3 reads TGTGCCAGCAGCCAAGGCCCGGGGCAGGGTCCCTACGAGCAGTACTTC. It is translated as CASSQGPGQGPYEQYF.

V usage is TRBV28 and J usage is TRBJ2-4, with TRBD1 matching over 12 bases. The CDR3 has 16 amino acids. The germline CDR1 and CDR2 sequences are MDHEN and SYDVKM. V lost 5 bases and J lost 8; bases outside the gene matches: 10. CDR3 sequence (DNA): TGTGCCAGCAGTCTTCCGGGACAGGGGGCGATGGACATTCAGTACTTC. Protein: CASSLPGQGAMDIQYF.

This clonotype has more than one count but fewer than ten. The chain has TRBV6-6 and TRBJ2-3, with D perhaps matching TRBD2 (5 bases). There are 16 residues in the CDR3. Germline V CDR1 and CDR2: MNHNY, SVGAGI (reference sequence). Trimming left V 9 bases short and J 0 bases short, with 19 bases between. The CDR3 bases are TGTGCCAGTCTAAGGAGAAGGGAGTTAAGCACAGATACGCAGTATTTT. It is translated as CASLRRRELSTDTQYF.

Here the CDR3 reads CASSFRGDIRNTEAFF. CDR3 nucleotide sequence: TGTGCCAGCAGCTTTAGGGGGGACATCAGGAACACTGAAGCTTTCTTT. This rearrangement joins TRBV7-8 to TRBJ1-1, with D perhaps TRBD1 (6 bases). Trimming removed 3 bases from V and 1 base from J, with 15 bases in between. The CDR3 extends over 16 amino acids. Germline CDR1 SGHVS, CDR2 FQNEAQ.

At least ten counts were recorded for this clonotype. The chain combines TRBV7-2 with TRBJ2-1; 7 bases are shared with TRBD1. The CDR3 spans 15 residues. The germline CDR1 and CDR2 sequences are SGHTA and FQGNSA. The trim removed 4 bases at V and 6 bases at J, leaving 9 bases unmatched. The CDR3 sequence is CASSSKRQGPNEQFF. The CDR3 DNA is TGTGCCAGCAGCTCCAAACGACAGGGCCCCAATGAGCAGTTCTTC.

As concerns this clonotype: A clone one base away is much larger, so this may be a read error. The conserved phenylalanine or tryptophan is not found at the CDR3 terminus, so this likely reflects a read error. The chain joins TRBV11-1 to TRBJ2-1, with 12 bases lining up with TRBD2. This CDR3 region has 16 residues. The J segment lost 2 bases and the V segment lost 5 bases, leaving 4 bases of the junction unmatched. Germline V gives CDR1 SGHAT, CDR2 FQDESV (reference sequence). Here the CDR3 DNA reads TGTGCCAGCAGCCAGCCTAGCGGGGGGGCCTACAATGAGCAGTTCGTC. Translating it yields CASSQPSGGAYNEQFV.

This clonotype was seen only a few times. The genes are TRBV2 and TRBJ1-2, with D hard to call. The germline V and J ends were trimmed by 0 bases and 4 bases, with 12 bases remaining between them. The V gene's germline CDR1 is SNHLY and CDR2 FYNNEI. CDR3 length: 15 amino acids. CDR3 in amino acids: CASSEASGRSYGYTF. Written as DNA, the CDR3 is TGTGCCAGCAGTGAAGCAAGCGGCAGGAGCTATGGCTACACCTTC.

In DNA, the CDR3 is TGTGCCAGCAGTTCTACGGGTCCCAGGGCCTACGAGCAGTACTTC. Protein product: CASSSTGPRAYEQYF. The rearrangement joins TRBV6-2 or TRBV6-3 to TRBJ2-7; D might be TRBD1 (5 bases). V dropped 4 bases and J dropped 2 bases, with 15 bases sitting between them. CDR3 length equals 15 residues. The germline gives CDR1 MNHEY, CDR2 SVGEGT.

This clonotype was seen more than once but under ten times. The rearrangement links TRBV20-1 to TRBJ2-4; TRBD2 might be the D (5 bases). The V end lost 6 bases, the J end lost 0 bases, and 18 bases lay between the germline ends. CDR3 length equals 16 residues. CDR1 and CDR2 from the germline V gene are DFQATT and SNEGSKA (reference sequence). The CDR3 DNA follows: TGCAGTGCGCCCGATGTCTTGGAGGTAGCCAAAAACATTCAGTACTTC. Its translation is CSAPDVLEVAKNIQYF.

This sequence joins TRBV12-3 or TRBV12-4 and TRBJ2-7, with D uncertain. With 8 bases removed from V and 3 bases from J, the gap between germline ends came to 14 bases. This CDR3 has 13 residues. CDR3 loop: CASSLQHGYEQYF. DNA of the CDR3: TGTGCCAGCTCCCTCCAACACGGCTACGAGCAGTACTTC.

J is TRBJ1-2 and V is TRBV10-3; unclear D gene. Trimming stripped 0 bases from V and 7 bases from J, with 6 bases between. In germline, CDR1 is ENHRY, CDR2 SYGVKD. CDR3 length: 12 residues. CDR3 sequence reads: CAISESELGYTF. CDR3 sequence (DNA): TGTGCCATCAGTGAGTCGGAGCTTGGCTACACCTTC.

This chain uses TRBV7-9 with TRBJ1-1; D uncertain. Deletions cut 4 bases from V and 5 bases from J, with 14 bases between. The CDR3 spans 14 residues. Germline lookup yields CDR1 SEHNR and CDR2 FQNEAQ (reference sequence). DNA of the CDR3: TGTGCCAGCAGCTCCCTAGTGTATACGACTGAAGCTTTCTTT. Amino acids: CASSSLVYTTEAFF.

The sample holds a few counts of this clonotype. The rearrangement joins TRBV5-1 to TRBJ1-2, with D tentatively TRBD1 (6 bases). Trimming removed 6 bases from V and 5 bases from J, with 17 bases in between. This CDR3 contains 14 residues. In germline, CDR1 is SGHRS, CDR2 YFSETQ. Written as DNA, the CDR3 is TGCGCCAGCAATCCCGGGGCAGGGGATTATGGCTACACCTTC. It specifies CASNPGAGDYGYTF.

The rearrangement links TRBV21-1 to TRBJ1-2. TRBV21-1 is a recognized pseudogene. CDR3 size: 14 residues. The CDR3 coding sequence is TGTGCCAGCAGCAAAAGGAATTCCCCGTATGGCTACACCTTC. It specifies CASSKRNSPYGYTF.

About this clonotype: The junction departs from germline at one end; a sequencing error may be responsible. The J gene is TRBJ2-7, the V gene TRBV7-7; 8 bases line up with TRBD2. The end of the DNA fits TRBJ2-5 better, so the J call may be wrong. The CDR3 has 15 amino acids. Germline assignment: CDR1 SSHAT and CDR2 FNYEAQ (reference sequence). The CDR3 spells CASSRVRGGIETQYF. As DNA, the CDR3 is TGTGCTAGCAGCCGGGTCCGGGGGGGCATAGAGACCCAGTACTTC.

The J gene is TRBJ2-5, the V gene TRBV11-2, with 9 bases lining up with TRBD2. The V and J ends lost 5 bases and 0 bases, in that order; junction bases with no gene match: 7. CDR1 and CDR2 (germline): SGHAT, FQNNGV. The CDR3 length is 16 residues. The CDR3, as DNA: TGTGCCAGCAGCCAAGGGACTAGCTACTACCAAGAGACCCAGTACTTC. Translating gives CASSQGTSYYQETQYF.

The V gene is TRBV7-2, the J gene TRBJ2-5; D perhaps matches TRBD2 (6 bases). Germline V gene sequence: CDR1 SGHTA, CDR2 FQGNSA. This CDR3 contains 16 residues. Trimming stripped 1 base from V and 1 base from J, with 13 bases between. The CDR3 loop is CASSLGLGLRQETQYF. The CDR3 nucleotides read TGTGCCAGCAGCTTAGGCCTGGGACTCCGCCAAGAGACCCAGTACTTC.